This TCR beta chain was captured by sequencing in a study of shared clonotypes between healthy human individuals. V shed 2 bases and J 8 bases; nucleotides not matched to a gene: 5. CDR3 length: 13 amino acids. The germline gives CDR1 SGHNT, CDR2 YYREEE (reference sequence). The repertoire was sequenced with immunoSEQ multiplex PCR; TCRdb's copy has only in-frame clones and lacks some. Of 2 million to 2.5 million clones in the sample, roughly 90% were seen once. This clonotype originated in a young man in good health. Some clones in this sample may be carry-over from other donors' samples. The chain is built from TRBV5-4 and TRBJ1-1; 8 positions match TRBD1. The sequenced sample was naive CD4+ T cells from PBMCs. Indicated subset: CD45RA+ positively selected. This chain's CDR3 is CASSFTGGDEAFF. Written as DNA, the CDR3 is TGTGCCAGCAGCTTCACAGGGGGAGACGAAGCTTTCTTT.